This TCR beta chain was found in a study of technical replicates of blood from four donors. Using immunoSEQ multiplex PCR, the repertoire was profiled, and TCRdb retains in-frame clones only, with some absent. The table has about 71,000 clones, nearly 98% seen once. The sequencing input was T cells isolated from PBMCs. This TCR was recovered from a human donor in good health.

The CDR3 region is CASSYRLSLPSKAFF. CDR3 coding DNA: TGTGCCAGCAGTTACCGACTTAGCCTCCCATCAAAAGCTTTCTTT. The chain employs TRBV6-6 and TRBJ1-1, with no clear D. CDR1 MNHNY and CDR2 SVGAGI come from the germline V gene (reference sequence). The CDR3 contains 15 residues. With 2 bases removed from V and 9 bases from J, the gap between germline ends came to 19 bases.